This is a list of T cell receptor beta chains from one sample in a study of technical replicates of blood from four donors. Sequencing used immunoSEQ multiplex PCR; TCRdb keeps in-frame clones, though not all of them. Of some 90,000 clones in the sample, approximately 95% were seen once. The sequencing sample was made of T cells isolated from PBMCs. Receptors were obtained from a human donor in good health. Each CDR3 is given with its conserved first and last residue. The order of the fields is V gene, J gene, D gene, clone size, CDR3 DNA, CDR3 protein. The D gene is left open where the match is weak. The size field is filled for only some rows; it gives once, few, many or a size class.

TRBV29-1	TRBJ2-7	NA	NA	TGCAGCGTTGAAGCAGGGTACGAGCAGTACTTC	CSVEAGYEQYF
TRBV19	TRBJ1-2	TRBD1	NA	TGTGCCAGTAGTAGAGGGACAGCCTACGGCTACACCTTC	CASSRGTAYGYTF
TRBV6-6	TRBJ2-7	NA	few	TGTGCCAGCAGGAGGAGGGACGAGCAGTACTTC	CASRRRDEQYF
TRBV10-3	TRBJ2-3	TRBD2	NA	TGTGCCATCAAATCAGCGGGAGACACAGATACGCAGTATTTT	CAIKSAGDTDTQYF
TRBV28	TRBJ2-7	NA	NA	TGTGCCAGCAGCCTGGCCACAGTCGTTGCCTACGAGCAGTACTTC	CASSLATVVAYEQYF
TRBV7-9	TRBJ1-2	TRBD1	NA	TGTGCCAGCAGAGGGACAGGGGGTGACTATGGCTACACCTTC	CASRGTGGDYGYTF
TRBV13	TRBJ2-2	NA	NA	TGTGCCAGCAGCTTAGCTTTTGGGACAACTCTCACCGGGGAGCTGTTTTTT	CASSLAFGTTLTGELFF
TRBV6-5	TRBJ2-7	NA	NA	TGTGCCAGCAGCCAGGCCCCAGGGATCGCCTACGAGCAGTACTTC	CASSQAPGIAYEQYF
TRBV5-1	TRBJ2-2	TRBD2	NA	TGCGCCAGCTACGGGGGGGACACCGGGGAGCTGTTTTTT	CASYGGDTGELFF
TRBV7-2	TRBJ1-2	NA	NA	TGTGCCAGCAGCTTACACGCCGACGGGTATGGCCACACCTTC	CASSLHADGYGHTF
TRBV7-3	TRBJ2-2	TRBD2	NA	TGTGCCAGCAGCCCATGGAGGCGGGAGCTTGTCGGGGAGCTGTTTTTT	CASSPWRRELVGELFF
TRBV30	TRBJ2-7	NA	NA	TGTGCCTGGAGTGTAAGCAGGGTAGCAACCTACGAGCAGTACTTC	CAWSVSRVATYEQYF
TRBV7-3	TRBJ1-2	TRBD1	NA	TGTGCCAGCAGCTTACCGGGACAGGGGTTCAACGGCTACACCTTC	CASSLPGQGFNGYTF
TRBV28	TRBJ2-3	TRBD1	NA	TGTGCCAGCAGTCCGGGACAGGGGTATGGAGATACGCAGTATTTT	CASSPGQGYGDTQYF
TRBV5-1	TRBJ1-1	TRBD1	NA	TGCGCCAGCAGCTTGGGAGGGGGCGGCGAAGCTTTCTTT	CASSLGGGGEAFF
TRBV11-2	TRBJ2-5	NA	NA	TGTGCCAGCAGCCCCCCCTTGGAGACCCAGTACTTC	CASSPPLETQYF
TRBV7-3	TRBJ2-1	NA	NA	TGTGCCAGCAGCCTCGGTGCTAGCTCCTACAATGAGCAGTTCTTC	CASSLGASSYNEQFF
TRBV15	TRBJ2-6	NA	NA	TGTGCCACCAGCAGATGGGGGCGCAAAACTGGGGCCAACGTCCTGACTTTC	CATSRWGRKTGANVLTF
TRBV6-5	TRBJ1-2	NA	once	TGTGCCAGCAGTTGGGGACACCTCAACTATGGCTACACCTTC	CASSWGHLNYGYTF
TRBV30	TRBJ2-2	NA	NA	TGTGCCTGGAGTGTCGACACCGGGGAGCTGTTTTTT	CAWSVDTGELFF
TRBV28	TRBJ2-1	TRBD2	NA	TGTGCCAGCAGGGGGACTAGCGGGAGATATGAGCAGTTCTTC	CASRGTSGRYEQFF
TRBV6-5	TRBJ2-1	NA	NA	TGTGCCAGCAGCGCGGGACGGAGCTCCTACAATGAGCAGTTCTTC	CASSAGRSSYNEQFF